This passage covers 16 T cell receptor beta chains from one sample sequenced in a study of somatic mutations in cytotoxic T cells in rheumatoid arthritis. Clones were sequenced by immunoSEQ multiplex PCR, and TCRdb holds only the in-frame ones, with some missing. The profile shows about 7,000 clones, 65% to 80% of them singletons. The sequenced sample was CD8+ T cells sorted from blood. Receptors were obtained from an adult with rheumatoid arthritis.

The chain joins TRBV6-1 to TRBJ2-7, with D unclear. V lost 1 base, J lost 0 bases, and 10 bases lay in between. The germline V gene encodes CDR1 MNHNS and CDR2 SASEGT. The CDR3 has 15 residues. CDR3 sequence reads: CASSEDPSSSYEQYF. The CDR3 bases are TGTGCCAGCAGTGAAGACCCATCAAGCTCCTACGAGCAGTACTTC.

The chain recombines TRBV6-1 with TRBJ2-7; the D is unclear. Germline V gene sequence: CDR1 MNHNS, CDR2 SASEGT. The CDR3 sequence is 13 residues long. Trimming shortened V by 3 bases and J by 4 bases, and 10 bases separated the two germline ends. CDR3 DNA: TGTGCCAGCAGTGATACGATTCAATACGAGCAGTACTTC. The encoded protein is CASSDTIQYEQYF.

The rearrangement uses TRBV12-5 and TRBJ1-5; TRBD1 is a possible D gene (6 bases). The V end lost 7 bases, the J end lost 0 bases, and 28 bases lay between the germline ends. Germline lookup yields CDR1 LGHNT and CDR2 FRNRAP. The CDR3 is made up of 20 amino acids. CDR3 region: CASAKGGGPTKLYSNQPQHF. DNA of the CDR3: TGTGCTAGTGCGAAAGGGGGGGGGCCCACTAAACTTTATAGCAATCAGCCCCAGCATTTT.

CDR3 DNA: TGTGCCACCACGCTCACCCGGGGGGCAGAAGCTTTCTTT. Translated, it gives CATTLTRGAEAFF. The chain uses TRBV15 and TRBJ1-1; weak D call: TRBD1 (6 bases). The CDR3 contains 13 residues. Trimming shortened V by 7 bases and J by 8 bases, and 17 bases separated the two germline ends. Germline-derived CDR1 and CDR2 are LNHNV and YYDKDF (reference sequence).

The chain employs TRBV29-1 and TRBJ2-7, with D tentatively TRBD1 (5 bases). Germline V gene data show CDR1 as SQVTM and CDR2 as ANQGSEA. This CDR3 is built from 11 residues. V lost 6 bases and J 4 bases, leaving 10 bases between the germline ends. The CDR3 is CSVAGAYEQYF. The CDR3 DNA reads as TGCAGCGTGGCTGGGGCGTACGAGCAGTACTTC.

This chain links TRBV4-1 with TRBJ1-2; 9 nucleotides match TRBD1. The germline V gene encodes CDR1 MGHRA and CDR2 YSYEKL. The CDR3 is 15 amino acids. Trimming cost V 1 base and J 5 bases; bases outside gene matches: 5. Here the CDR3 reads CASSQGHRGLYGYTF. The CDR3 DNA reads TGCGCCAGCAGCCAAGGCCACAGGGGGCTTTATGGCTACACCTTC.

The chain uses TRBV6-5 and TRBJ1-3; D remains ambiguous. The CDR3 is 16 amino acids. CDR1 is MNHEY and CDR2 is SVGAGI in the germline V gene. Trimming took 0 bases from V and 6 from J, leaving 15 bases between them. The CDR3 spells CASSYSIGFAENTIYF. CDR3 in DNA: TGTGCCAGCAGTTACTCGATAGGGTTCGCGGAAAACACCATATATTTT.

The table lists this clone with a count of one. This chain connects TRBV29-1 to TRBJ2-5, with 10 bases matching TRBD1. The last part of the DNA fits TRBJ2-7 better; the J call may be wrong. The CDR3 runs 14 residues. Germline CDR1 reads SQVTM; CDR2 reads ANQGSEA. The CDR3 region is CSVALGQGAYEQYF. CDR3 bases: TGCAGCGTTGCCCTCGGACAGGGGGCCTACGAGCAGTACTTC.

For the CDR3, the DNA is TGCGCCAGCAGCTTGGTAGCGGGGGACCCCTCCTACGAGCAGTACTTC. Translation gives CASSLVAGDPSYEQYF. The gene calls are TRBV5-1 and TRBJ2-7, with TRBD2 matching over 9 bases. The CDR3 has 16 amino acids. CDR1 and CDR2 (germline): SGHRS, YFSETQ. Germline trimming cut 0 bases from V and 0 bases from J; bases unmatched to any gene: 4.

CDR3 protein: CASSLEVSSYNEQFF. The CDR3 bases are TGCGCCAGCAGCTTGGAGGTGAGCTCCTACAATGAGCAGTTCTTC. This chain links TRBV5-1 with TRBJ2-1; D gene ambiguous. CDR1 is SGHRS, CDR2 YFSETQ, per germline. The CDR3 extends over 15 amino acids. Trimming cost V 0 bases and J 0 bases, with 7 bases left between them.

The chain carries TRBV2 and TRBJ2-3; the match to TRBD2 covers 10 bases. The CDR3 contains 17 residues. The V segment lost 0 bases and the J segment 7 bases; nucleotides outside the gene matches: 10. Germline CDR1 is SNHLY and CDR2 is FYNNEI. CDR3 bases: TGTGCCAGCAGTGAAGCGGGAAAAGCGGGGGGGCGTAATACGCAGTATTTT. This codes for CASSEAGKAGGRNTQYF.

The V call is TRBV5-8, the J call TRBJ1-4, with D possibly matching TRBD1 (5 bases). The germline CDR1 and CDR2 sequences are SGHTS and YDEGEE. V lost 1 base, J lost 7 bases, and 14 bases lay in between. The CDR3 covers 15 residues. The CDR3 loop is CASSLTRAGAEKLFF. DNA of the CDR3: TGTGCCAGCAGCTTGACCAGGGCCGGGGCTGAAAAACTGTTTTTT.

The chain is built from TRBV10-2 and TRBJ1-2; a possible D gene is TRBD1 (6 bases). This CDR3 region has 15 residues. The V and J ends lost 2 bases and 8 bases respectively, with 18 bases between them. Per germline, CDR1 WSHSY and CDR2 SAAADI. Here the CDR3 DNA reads TGCGCCAGCAGTGAGATGGGGGGCGTCGCGGGGGGCTACACCTTC. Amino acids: CASSEMGGVAGGYTF.

CDR3 nucleotide sequence: TGTGCCAGCAGTGAGCACAATCAAGAGACCCAGTACTTC. This encodes CASSEHNQETQYF. The chain links TRBV2 to TRBJ2-5, with unresolved D. V lost 3 bases and J 2 bases, leaving 7 bases between the germline ends. The CDR3 runs 13 residues. CDR1 is SNHLY, CDR2 FYNNEI, per germline.

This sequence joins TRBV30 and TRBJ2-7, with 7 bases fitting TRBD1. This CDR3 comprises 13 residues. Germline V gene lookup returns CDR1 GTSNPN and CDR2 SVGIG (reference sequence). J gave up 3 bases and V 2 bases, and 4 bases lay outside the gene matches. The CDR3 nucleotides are TGTGCCTGGAGTAAGGGGACAGACTACGAGCAGTACTTC. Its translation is CAWSKGTDYEQYF.

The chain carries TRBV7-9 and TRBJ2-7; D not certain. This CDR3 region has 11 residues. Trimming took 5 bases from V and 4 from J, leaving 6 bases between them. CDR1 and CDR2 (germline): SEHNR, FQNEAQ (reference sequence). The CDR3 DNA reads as TGTGCCAGCAGCGACGGGTACGAGCAGTACTTC. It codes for CASSDGYEQYF.